This T cell receptor beta chain was identified in a study of blood T cell repertoires in COVID-19. For the study at large: There were acute and convalescent COVID-19 samples, and they came from the United States, Italy and Spain. PBMCs, B-cell-depleted T cells, or T cells were the source of the cDNA or gDNA that made up the material.

Authors' processing steps: The assay estimated nucleated cells by amplifying reference gene primers. TCRdb keeps only in-frame clones here, not all; method: immunoSEQ multiplex PCR. That table furnishes V, J and clone size, whereas the DNA furnished D and trimming. This table holds fewer than 300,000 clones, about 93% found once. Germline-derived CDR1 and CDR2 are MNHEY and SVGEGT. V lost 5 bases and J 4 bases, leaving 17 bases between the germline ends. The CDR3 has 15 residues. V is TRBV6-2 or TRBV6-3 and J is TRBJ1-1, with a tentative D call TRBD1 (5 bases). Sequences were obtained from PBMCs or T cells enriched from blood (not recorded which). The sequence came from a woman aged 30 to 39 who had recovered from COVID-19. The CDR3 protein is CASSLRSGRSTEAFF. Here the CDR3 DNA reads TGTGCCAGCAGTCTCCGGTCAGGGAGGTCCACTGAAGCTTTCTTT.